These T cell receptor beta chains were read from a single sample in a study of response to subunit inactivated influenza vaccine. Using its own MiXCR run on the RT-PCR reads, TCRdb lists one record per CDR3 protein. The sample yields around 320,000 distinct CDR3 sequences, roughly 22% seen once. The sequenced sample was PBMCs from blood, obtained approximately 22 months after vaccination. The receptors here all came from a man in his fifties or sixties who received an inactivated influenza vaccine. The CDR3 runs from the conserved cysteine through the conserved F or W. A D gene is named only where the DNA matches it firmly. Not every row has a clone size; where given, it reads once, few, many or a size class.

v_call	j_call	d_call	clone_size	cdr3_aa	cdr3_nt
TRBV20-1	TRBJ1-2	TRBD1	many	CSARETGWDYGYTF	TGCAGTGCTAGAGAGACAGGGTGGGACTATGGCTACACCTTC
TRBV7-2	TRBJ2-2	NA	NA	CASSLAYDIGNTGELFF	TGTGCCAGCAGCTTAGCCTATGACATCGGGAACACCGGGGAGCTGTTTTTT
TRBV12-3/TRBV12-4	TRBJ1-1	TRBD1	NA	CASSKRTGPEAFF	TGTGCCAGCAGCAAACGGACAGGGCCTGAAGCTTTCTTT
TRBV20-1	TRBJ1-2	NA	few	CSAKPGWGYTF	TGCAGTGCCAAGCCGGGATGGGGCTACACCTTC
TRBV10-1	TRBJ2-2	TRBD1	NA	CASSERQGMIGELFF	TGCGCCAGCAGTGAGAGACAGGGGATGATCGGGGAGCTGTTTTTT
TRBV4-1	TRBJ1-1	NA	few	CASSQGTSMNTEAFF	TGCGCCAGCAGCCAAGGTACCAGCATGAACACTGAAGCTTTCTTT
TRBV19	TRBJ2-2	NA	NA	CASKSARDRQTGELFF	TGTGCCAGTAAATCCGCTCGAGACAGGCAAACCGGGGAGCTGTTTTTT
TRBV9	TRBJ2-1	NA	NA	CASSVDGEQFF	TGTGCCAGCAGCGTAGACGGGGAGCAGTTCTTC
TRBV13	TRBJ1-1	NA	NA	CASSLSVEAFF	TGTGCCAGCAGCTTATCGGTCGAAGCTTTCTTT
TRBV25-1	TRBJ2-3	NA	NA	CASSDFRLPDTQYF	TGTGCCAGCAGTGATTTCCGGTTACCCGATACGCAGTATTTT
TRBV20-1	TRBJ2-7	TRBD1	NA	CSATRDRGWEQYF	TGCAGTGCTACCCGGGACAGGGGTTGGGAGCAGTACTTC
TRBV6-2/TRBV6-3	TRBJ1-2	NA	NA	CASSTPPTQGF	TGTGCCAGCAGTACCCCTCCGACTCAAGGCTTC
TRBV6-2/TRBV6-3	TRBJ2-5	NA	NA	CASSARTAQETQYF	TGTGCCAGCAGTGCAAGGACAGCGCAAGAGACCCAGTACTTC
TRBV14	TRBJ1-2	NA	NA	CASSRDSGNYNYGYTF	TGTGCCAGCAGCCGTGACTCCGGAAACTATAACTATGGCTACACCTTC
TRBV27	TRBJ2-5	TRBD1	few	CASSRTGGPGKTQYF	TGTGCCAGCAGTCGCACAGGGGGTCCGGGGAAGACCCAGTACTTC
TRBV4-3	TRBJ1-3	TRBD1	NA	CASSRGQGQSSGNTIYF	TGCGCCAGCAGCCGAGGTCAGGGACAGAGCTCTGGAAACACCATATATTTT
TRBV14	TRBJ2-4	NA	few	CASSQDRDLAKNIQYF	TGTGCCAGCAGCCAAGATAGGGACCTAGCCAAAAACATTCAGTACTTC
TRBV20-1	TRBJ1-1	NA	few	CSASGAQGREAFF	TGCAGTGCTAGTGGAGCCCAGGGTCGAGAAGCTTTCTTT
TRBV6-1	TRBJ1-5	NA	NA	CASTHRGLGNQPQHF	TGTGCCAGCACCCACCGCGGTTTAGGCAATCAGCCCCAGCATTTT
TRBV7-2	TRBJ1-1	TRBD1	NA	CASREDRGHTEAFF	TGTGCCAGCAGAGAAGACAGGGGGCACACTGAAGCTTTCTTT
TRBV20-1	TRBJ1-5	NA	few	CSASSGGHSNQPQHF	TGCAGTGCTAGTTCCGGGGGGCATAGCAATCAGCCCCAGCATTTT
TRBV28	TRBJ1-6	NA	few	CASSLWKRGRLHSPLHF	TGTGCCAGCAGTTTATGGAAGAGGGGGAGACTCCATTCACCCCTCCACTTT
TRBV9	TRBJ1-2	TRBD1	NA	CASSGDRGPNYGYTF	TGTGCCAGCAGCGGGGACAGGGGGCCTAACTATGGCTACACCTTC
TRBV7-2	TRBJ1-2	TRBD1	NA	CASSEGQGWAGYTF	TGTGCCAGCAGCGAAGGACAGGGCTGGGCTGGCTACACCTTC
TRBV6-2/TRBV6-3	TRBJ2-5	NA	NA	CASSYGGQQETQYF	TGTGCCAGCAGTTACGGAGGACAGCAAGAGACCCAGTACTTC
TRBV4-2	TRBJ1-1	NA	many	CASSQDTLTEAFF	TGTGCCAGCAGCCAAGATACTTTAACTGAAGCTTTCTTT
TRBV9	TRBJ1-4	NA	NA	CASSVGSGVSEKLFF	TGTGCCAGCAGCGTAGGTTCTGGGGTTTCAGAAAAACTGTTTTTT
TRBV9	TRBJ2-1	NA	NA	CASSVAGQVNNEQFF	TGTGCCAGCAGCGTAGCTGGGCAGGTAAACAATGAGCAGTTCTTC
TRBV5-4	TRBJ1-2	TRBD1	few	CASSGGTGLIYGYTF	TGTGCCAGCAGCGGGGGGACAGGATTAATCTATGGCTACACCTTC
TRBV25-1	TRBJ1-1	NA	NA	CASKGGRAFF	TGTGCCAGCAAGGGGGGACGGGCTTTCTTT
TRBV4-3	TRBJ2-7	NA	NA	CASSFPAGSYEQYF	TGCGCCAGCAGCTTTCCGGCAGGTTCCTACGAGCAGTACTTC
TRBV2	TRBJ2-1	TRBD2	few	CASSELAGGWNEQFF	TGTGCCAGCAGTGAACTAGCGGGAGGATGGAATGAGCAGTTCTTC
TRBV9	TRBJ1-1	TRBD1	NA	CASSVAGTGGEAFF	TGTGCCAGCAGCGTAGCAGGGACAGGGGGCGAAGCTTTCTTT
TRBV6-1	TRBJ1-2	NA	many	CASWSPSTTLYGYTF	TGTGCCAGCTGGTCCCCGTCGACAACATTATATGGCTACACCTTC
TRBV4-1	TRBJ1-4	NA	many	CASSLPGTGAVNEKLFF	TGCGCCAGCAGCCTACCAGGGACTGGGGCGGTTAATGAAAAACTGTTTTTT
TRBV12-3/TRBV12-4	TRBJ2-3	NA	NA	CASSLAAGAETDTQYF	TGTGCCAGCAGTTTAGCGGCGGGTGCGGAGACAGATACGCAGTATTTT
TRBV5-1	TRBJ1-1	NA	few	CASSLAGGARTGTEAFF	TGCGCCAGCAGCTTGGCCGGGGGAGCAAGAACGGGAACTGAAGCTTTCTTT
TRBV7-9	TRBJ2-3	TRBD2	NA	CASSLVVAGSSTDTQYF	TGTGCCAGCAGCTTAGTCGTAGCGGGGTCATCCACAGATACGCAGTATTTT
TRBV6-2/TRBV6-3	TRBJ2-1	NA	NA	CASSYSAGASYNEQFF	TGTGCCAGCAGTTACTCGGCGGGGGCATCCTACAATGAGCAGTTCTTC
TRBV6-1	TRBJ1-2	NA	NA	CASSRPTESNYGYTF	TGTGCCAGCAGTCGTCCGACAGAATCCAACTATGGCTACACCTTC
TRBV11-2	TRBJ1-5	TRBD1	few	CASSPPMRGPRGNQPQHF	TGTGCCAGCAGCCCCCCCATGAGGGGGCCGAGGGGCAATCAGCCCCAGCATTTT
TRBV4-2	TRBJ1-4	NA	NA	CASSQEAHEKLFF	TGTGCCAGCAGCCAAGAGGCTCATGAAAAACTGTTTTTT
TRBV4-1	TRBJ1-2	NA	NA	CASSQGAGRNYGYTF	TGCGCCAGCAGCCAAGGGGCTGGGCGTAACTATGGCTACACCTTC
TRBV6-2/TRBV6-3	TRBJ1-2	NA	few	CASSDWAYYGYTF	TGTGCCAGCAGTGACTGGGCATACTATGGCTACACCTTC
TRBV2	TRBJ2-7	TRBD1	NA	CASSEMTGGRYEQYF	TGTGCCAGCAGTGAAATGACAGGGGGCAGGTACGAGCAGTACTTC
TRBV7-8	TRBJ2-3	NA	NA	CASSLQRLTGPDTQYF	TGTGCCAGCAGCTTACAAAGGTTGACAGGCCCAGATACGCAGTATTTT
TRBV5-5	TRBJ1-3	NA	once	CASSLDTGSSLLDTIYF	TGTGCCAGCAGCTTGGACACAGGGAGCTCTTTGTTGGACACCATATATTTT
TRBV7-8	TRBJ2-7	NA	NA	CASSFGRDYEQYF	TGTGCCAGCAGCTTCGGCAGGGATTACGAGCAGTACTTC
TRBV4-3	TRBJ2-1	NA	NA	CASSQPGAGGNEQFF	TGCGCCAGCAGCCAACCAGGGGCAGGAGGCAATGAGCAGTTCTTC
TRBV20-1	TRBJ2-1	NA	NA	CSARGAGGSYNEQFF	TGCAGTGCTAGAGGAGCAGGGGGGTCCTACAATGAGCAGTTCTTC
TRBV10-3	TRBJ1-1	TRBD1	few	CAIRPGTGGAFF	TGTGCCATCAGACCCGGGACAGGGGGAGCTTTCTTT
TRBV15	TRBJ2-7	NA	few	CATSRDPGVSYEQYF	TGTGCCACCAGCAGAGATCCTGGCGTTTCTTACGAGCAGTACTTC
TRBV29-1	TRBJ2-5	TRBD1	many	CSVVGDRGETQYF	TGCAGCGTTGTGGGGGACAGGGGGGAGACCCAGTACTTC
TRBV7-9	TRBJ2-3	NA	few	CASSLASGSTDTQYF	TGTGCCAGCAGCTTGGCAAGCGGGAGCACAGATACGCAGTATTTT
TRBV4-2	TRBJ1-6	NA	NA	CASSQDPWGSYNSPLHF	TGTGCCAGCAGCCAAGATCCCTGGGGGTCCTATAATTCACCCCTCCACTTT